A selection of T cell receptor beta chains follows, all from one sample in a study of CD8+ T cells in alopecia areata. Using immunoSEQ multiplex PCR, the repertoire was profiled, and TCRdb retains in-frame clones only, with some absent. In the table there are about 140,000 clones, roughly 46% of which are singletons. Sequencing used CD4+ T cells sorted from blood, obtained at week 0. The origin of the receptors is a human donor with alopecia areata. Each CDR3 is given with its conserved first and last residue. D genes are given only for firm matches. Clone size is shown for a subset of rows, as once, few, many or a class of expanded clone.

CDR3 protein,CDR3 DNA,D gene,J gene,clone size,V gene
CASSRLAVTDTQYF,TGTGCCAGCAGTCGACTAGCGGTCACAGATACGCAGTATTTT,TRBD2,TRBJ2-3,NA,TRBV2
CSVEVGAMNTEAFF,TGCAGCGTTGAGGTGGGGGCCATGAACACTGAAGCTTTCTTT,NA,TRBJ1-1,few,TRBV29-1
CAWSAKMNTEAFF,TGTGCCTGGAGTGCGAAAATGAACACTGAAGCTTTCTTT,NA,TRBJ1-1,NA,TRBV30
CASSLEGAGNQPQHF,TGCGCCAGCAGCTTGGAAGGGGCTGGCAATCAGCCCCAGCATTTT,NA,TRBJ1-5,few,TRBV5-1
CASSSKRTSGSNEQFF,TGTGCCAGCAGCTCGAAGCGGACTAGCGGGAGCAATGAGCAGTTCTTC,TRBD2,TRBJ2-1,few,TRBV7-3
CASTAELSTDTQYF,TGTGCCTCCACCGCAGAGTTAAGCACAGATACGCAGTATTTT,NA,TRBJ2-3,NA,TRBV15
CSVDTRVPEAFF,TGCAGCGTTGACACGAGGGTACCTGAAGCTTTCTTT,NA,TRBJ1-1,NA,TRBV29-1
CSVEDGHEQYF,TGCAGCGTTGAAGACGGCCACGAGCAGTACTTC,NA,TRBJ2-7,NA,TRBV29-1
CSVDKTGGTFYNEQFF,TGCAGCGTAGATAAGACAGGGGGTACGTTCTACAATGAGCAGTTCTTC,TRBD1,TRBJ2-1,NA,TRBV29-1
CASSSYSNQPQHF,TGTGCCAGCAGCTCCTATAGCAATCAGCCCCAGCATTTT,NA,TRBJ1-5,NA,TRBV7-8
CASRLDRERTQYF,TGTGCCAGCAGACTTGACCGGGAACGTACGCAGTATTTT,NA,TRBJ2-3,NA,TRBV2
CSGAHREVLCEQYF,TGCAGCGGGGCCCACCGGGAGGTCCTCTGCGAGCAGTACTTC,TRBD2,TRBJ2-7,NA,TRBV29-1
CASSPSLGSYGYTF,TGTGCCAGCAGCCCGTCCCTCGGGAGCTATGGCTACACCTTC,NA,TRBJ1-2,NA,TRBV7-9
CASSLAGLAGLTYEQYF,TGCGCCAGCAGCTTGGCGGGACTAGCGGGACTCACCTACGAGCAGTACTTC,TRBD2,TRBJ2-7,once,TRBV5-1
CASSEPIEAFF,TGTGCCAGCAGTGAACCGATAGAAGCTTTCTTT,NA,TRBJ1-1,NA,TRBV6-1
CAISDWSGNTGELFF,TGTGCCATCAGTGATTGGTCAGGGAACACCGGGGAGCTGTTTTTT,NA,TRBJ2-2,many,TRBV10-3
CASSPGPSGTSYNEQFF,TGTGCCAGCAGCCCCGGCCCTAGCGGGACCTCCTACAATGAGCAGTTCTTC,TRBD2,TRBJ2-1,few,TRBV14
CSIAGNSYEQYF,TGCAGCATTGCAGGGAACTCCTACGAGCAGTACTTC,NA,TRBJ2-7,NA,TRBV29-1
CASSPGAGVMPQHF,TGTGCCAGTTCGCCGGGGGCAGGAGTAATGCCCCAGCATTTT,NA,TRBJ1-5,NA,TRBV19
CASSLGGMNVGETQYF,TGTGCCAGCAGCCTTGGTGGAATGAATGTCGGGGAGACCCAGTACTTC,NA,TRBJ2-5,NA,TRBV5-5
CASTIPGQLNQPQHF,TGTGCCAGCACCATACCGGGACAGCTCAATCAGCCCCAGCATTTT,TRBD1,TRBJ1-5,NA,TRBV28
CSVDLGETQYF,TGCAGCGTTGATCTGGGGGAGACCCAGTACTTC,NA,TRBJ2-5,NA,TRBV29-1
CASSLKGVRNQPQHF,TGTGCCAGCAGCTTAAAAGGGGTACGAAACCAGCCCCAGCATTTT,NA,TRBJ1-5,few,TRBV7-3
CASSPRVIRNQPQHF,TGTGCCAGCAGCCCCAGGGTAATACGCAATCAGCCCCAGCATTTT,NA,TRBJ1-5,NA,TRBV6-5
CASSAEGLAGDNEQFF,TGTGCCAGCAGCGCCGAGGGACTAGCGGGCGACAATGAGCAGTTCTTC,TRBD2,TRBJ2-1,few,TRBV7-6
CAWSEGGQSQYF,TGTGCCTGGAGTGAGGGCGGGCAGTCTCAGTACTTC,NA,TRBJ2-7,once,TRBV30
CASSQMKQGNEKLFF,TGTGCCAGCAGCCAAATGAAACAGGGGAACGAAAAACTGTTTTTT,TRBD1,TRBJ1-4,NA,TRBV4-2
CSVRNPHEQYF,TGCAGTGTTAGAAATCCCCACGAGCAGTACTTC,NA,TRBJ2-7,few,TRBV20-1
CSVVTSGIRDTQYF,TGCAGCGTTGTCACTAGCGGGATTCGAGATACGCAGTATTTT,TRBD2,TRBJ2-3,NA,TRBV29-1
CASSDLRDNYGYTF,TGTGCCAGCAGTGATCTCAGGGATAACTATGGCTACACCTTC,NA,TRBJ1-2,NA,TRBV25-1
CASRQRGQGYEQYF,TGTGCCAGCAGACAAAGGGGACAGGGGTACGAGCAGTACTTC,TRBD1,TRBJ2-7,NA,TRBV25-1
CASSLHRGVGGYTF,TGTGCCAGCAGCCTCCACAGGGGAGTAGGCGGCTACACCTTC,TRBD1,TRBJ1-2,NA,TRBV11-2
CSVEAGLAHEQYF,TGCAGCGTTGAAGCAGGGCTAGCTCACGAGCAGTACTTC,NA,TRBJ2-7,NA,TRBV29-1
CASSQVPPRASGGGGNEQFF,TGCGCCAGCAGCCAAGTTCCCCCTCGGGCTAGCGGAGGGGGAGGCAATGAGCAGTTCTTC,NA,TRBJ2-1,few,TRBV4-1
CASSPGQGAKGTDTQYF,TGCGCCAGCAGCCCCGGACAGGGGGCCAAAGGCACAGATACGCAGTATTTT,TRBD1,TRBJ2-3,few,TRBV5-1
CSVGQGQETQYF,TGCAGCGTAGGACAGGGCCAAGAGACCCAGTACTTC,TRBD1,TRBJ2-5,NA,TRBV29-1
CASSEGLAGGAPYEQYF,TGTGCCAGCAGTGAAGGACTAGCGGGAGGAGCCCCCTACGAGCAGTACTTC,TRBD2,TRBJ2-7,NA,TRBV6-1
CASSQLGLAGVEQFF,TGTGCCAGCAGCCAGCTAGGACTAGCGGGAGTGGAGCAGTTCTTC,TRBD2,TRBJ2-1,NA,TRBV27
CSVEGSADTQYF,TGCAGCGTTGAAGGATCAGCGGATACGCAGTATTTT,NA,TRBJ2-3,NA,TRBV29-1
CATSRDRGDQPQHF,TGTGCCACCAGCAGAGATAGAGGGGATCAGCCCCAGCATTTT,NA,TRBJ1-5,NA,TRBV15